The present T cell receptor (beta chain) was sequenced within a study of CD8+ T cells in alopecia areata. Treatment: oral pan-JAK inhibitor, 5-10 mg twice daily. In alopecia areata patients, both lesional scalp punch biopsies and peripheral blood were collected. Following RNA extraction, reverse transcription yielded cDNA that acted as the sequencing template. Sequencing was performed with immunoSEQ multiplex PCR; in TCRdb, only in-frame clones are kept and a portion is missing. The table records some 200,000 clones, less than 75% of them present only once. The CDR3 sequence is 12 residues long. V lost 7 bases, J lost 7 bases, and 16 bases lay in between. CDR1 is SQVTM, CDR2 ANQGSEA, per germline. Points from the study as a whole: Given one nonresponder, whether baseline CD8+ expansion relates to response remains uncertain. Numerous expanded lesional clones remained in scalp and blood during tofacitinib.

Details on this clone: Its antigen is still unknown.

The receptor comes from a human donor with alopecia areata. Sample: CD4+ T cells sorted from blood, taken at week 4, from a patient treated with tofacitinib. This chain joins TRBV29-1 and TRBJ2-5; D is unclear. This chain's CDR3 is CSAGRTVATQYF. Written as DNA, the CDR3 is TGCAGCGCCGGTCGGACGGTGGCGACCCAGTACTTC. The full variable domain, with the rest looked up from reference TRBV29-1 and TRBJ2-5, is SAVISQKPSRDICQRGTSLTIQCQVDSQVTMMFWYRQQPGQSLTLIATANQGSEATYESGFVIDKFPISRPNLTFSTLTVSNMSPEDSSIYLCSAGRTVATQYFGPGTRLLVL.